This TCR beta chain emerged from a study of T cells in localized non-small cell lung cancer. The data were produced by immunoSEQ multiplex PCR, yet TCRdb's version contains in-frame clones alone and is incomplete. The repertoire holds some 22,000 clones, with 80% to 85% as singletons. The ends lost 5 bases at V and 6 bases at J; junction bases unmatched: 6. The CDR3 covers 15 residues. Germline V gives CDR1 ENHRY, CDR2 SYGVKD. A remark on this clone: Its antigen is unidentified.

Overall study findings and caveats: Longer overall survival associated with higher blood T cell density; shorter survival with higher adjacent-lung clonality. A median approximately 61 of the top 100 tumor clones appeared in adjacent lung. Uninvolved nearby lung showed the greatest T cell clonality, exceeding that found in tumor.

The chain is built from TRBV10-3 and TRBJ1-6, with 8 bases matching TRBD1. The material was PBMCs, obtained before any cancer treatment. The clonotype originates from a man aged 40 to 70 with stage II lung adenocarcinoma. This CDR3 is CAISIRQGSNSPLHF. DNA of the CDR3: TGTGCCATCAGTATCCGACAGGGGAGTAATTCACCCCTCCACTTT.